The clone carrying this T cell receptor beta chain has a single count. The data are from a study of blood T cell repertoires in COVID-19. Study in general: In each case, the material was cDNA or gDNA derived from T cells, B-cell-depleted T cells, or PBMCs.

TCRdb keeps only in-frame clones here, not all; method: immunoSEQ multiplex PCR. Here the sample spans 110,000 or so clones, roughly 85% being singletons. V lost 3 bases to trimming and J lost 3 bases, with 8 bases between them. In germline, CDR1 is LNHDA, CDR2 SQIVND (reference sequence). The CDR3 runs 14 residues. The sample was peripheral blood. The TCR sequence derives from a woman aged 55-70 years with COVID-19, enrolled during active disease. J is TRBJ2-2 and V is TRBV19; D gene ambiguous. The CDR3 nucleotides are TGTGCCAGTAGTATCCGCCCAGACACCGGGGAGCTGTTTTTT. This sequence encodes CASSIRPDTGELFF.